The rows below give T cell receptor beta chains drawn from one sample of a study of blood T cell repertoires in COVID-19. The table came from immunoSEQ multiplex PCR; TCRdb's copy has only in-frame clones and leaves some out. The data contain around 200,000 clones, approximately 87% of them singletons. The sequencing sample was made of peripheral blood. These receptors all come from a man between 60 and 70 years old who had recovered from COVID-19. Each CDR3 is given with its conserved first and last residue. Fields, in order: J gene, clone size, D gene, V gene, CDR3 protein, CDR3 DNA. A D gene is named only where the DNA matches it firmly. Rows may omit the clone size; those that give it use once, few, many or a size class.

>TRBJ1-2|many|-|TRBV29-1
CSVETPNYGYTF
TGCAGCGTTGAAACACCCAACTATGGCTACACCTTC
>TRBJ2-6|-|-|TRBV28
CASSAGGSGANVLTF
TGTGCCAGCAGTGCCGGGGGCTCTGGGGCCAACGTCCTGACTTTC
>TRBJ2-7|-|-|TRBV29-1
CSVRVDSYEQYF
TGCAGCGTTCGGGTCGACTCCTACGAGCAGTACTTC
>TRBJ2-3|-|-|TRBV6-5
CATRTVHTDTQYF
TGTGCCACCAGGACAGTCCACACAGATACGCAGTATTTT
>TRBJ2-1|-|TRBD2|TRBV3-1/TRBV3-2
CASSQWGGESSYNEQFF
TGTGCCAGCAGCCAATGGGGGGGGGAGAGCTCCTACAATGAGCAGTTCTTC
>TRBJ2-2|-|-|TRBV7-2
CASSLKQGFNTGELFF
TGTGCCAGCAGCCTTAAACAGGGTTTTAACACCGGGGAGCTGTTTTTT
>TRBJ2-2|-|TRBD2|TRBV18
CASSSRTSGNTGELFF
TGTGCCAGCTCATCACGGACTAGCGGAAACACCGGGGAGCTGTTTTTT
>TRBJ2-1|-|-|TRBV5-5
CASSLNPGQEQFF
TGTGCCAGCAGCTTGAATCCAGGACAAGAGCAGTTCTTC
>TRBJ2-4|-|-|TRBV5-8
CASSPDRRSLQYIQYF
TGTGCCAGCAGCCCTGACAGGCGGTCGCTCCAGTACATTCAGTACTTC
>TRBJ2-5|-|TRBD2|TRBV15
CATIPGGTQETQYF
TGTGCCACCATCCCGGGGGGAACCCAAGAGACCCAGTACTTC
>TRBJ2-3|-|-|TRBV28
CATQTLSNPSTDTQYF
TGTGCCACCCAGACTCTATCAAACCCTAGCACAGATACGCAGTATTTT
>TRBJ1-3|-|TRBD1|TRBV5-6
CASNRQGSDTIYF
TGTGCCAGCAACAGACAGGGCTCGGACACCATATATTTT
>TRBJ1-6|-|-|TRBV28
CASIPGTPYNSPLHF
TGTGCCAGCATCCCAGGGACACCTTATAATTCACCCCTCCACTTT
>TRBJ2-3|-|-|TRBV13
CASSPRDDTQYF
TGTGCCAGCAGCCCGCGGGACGATACGCAGTATTTT
>TRBJ2-2|few|-|TRBV5-4
CASSYDSTGELFF
TGTGCCAGCAGCTACGACAGCACCGGGGAGCTGTTTTTT
>TRBJ1-1|-|-|TRBV30
CAWSREAAEAFF
TGTGCCTGGAGTAGAGAGGCTGCTGAAGCTTTCTTT
>TRBJ1-5|-|-|TRBV3-1/TRBV3-2
CASNPGGPGNQPQHF
TGTGCCAGCAACCCGGGGGGGCCGGGGAATCAGCCCCAGCATTTT
>TRBJ2-7|few|TRBD1|TRBV24-1
CATSSGTGTYEQYF
TGTGCCACCAGCTCCGGGACAGGAACCTACGAGCAGTACTTC
>TRBJ1-3|-|-|TRBV6-6
CASSFEGKLRNTIYF
TGTGCCAGCAGTTTTGAGGGAAAACTCCGGAACACCATATATTTT
>TRBJ1-1|-|-|TRBV18
CASSTGNEGTEAFF
TGTGCCAGCTCTACAGGGAACGAGGGCACTGAAGCTTTCTTT
>TRBJ2-1|-|TRBD2|TRBV6-5
CASRGGGFSYNEQFF
TGTGCCAGCAGAGGCGGGGGATTCTCCTACAATGAGCAGTTCTTC
>TRBJ1-1|-|-|TRBV6-2/TRBV6-3
CASSSGQSRPMNTEAFF
TGTGCCAGCAGCAGTGGACAGTCACGGCCTATGAACACTGAAGCTTTCTTT
>TRBJ2-5|-|TRBD1|TRBV5-1
CASSSQTRDSQETQYF
TGCGCCAGCAGCTCCCAGACAAGGGACAGCCAAGAGACCCAGTACTTC
>TRBJ1-2|once|TRBD1|TRBV25-1
CASSYGQGGYTF
TGTGCCAGCAGTTATGGACAGGGAGGCTACACCTTC
>TRBJ2-7|-|-|TRBV28
CASSLKPHEQYF
TGTGCCAGCAGCCTTAAGCCCCACGAGCAGTACTTC
>TRBJ2-4|-|TRBD1|TRBV6-6
CASRGQGAKNIQYF
TGTGCCAGCAGAGGACAGGGAGCCAAAAACATTCAGTACTTC
>TRBJ1-5|few|-|TRBV19
CASSRTEVDQPQHF
TGTGCCAGTAGTCGGACAGAGGTTGATCAGCCCCAGCATTTT
>TRBJ1-2|-|-|TRBV5-5
CASSLDTNLYGYTF
TGTGCCAGCAGCTTGGATACAAACCTCTATGGCTACACCTTC
>TRBJ1-4|-|-|TRBV2
CASIRSLGHATNEKLFF
TGTGCCAGCATTCGGTCGCTGGGGCATGCAACTAATGAAAAACTGTTTTTT
>TRBJ2-1|-|-|TRBV18
CASSPTWTSSGNEQFF
TGTGCCAGCTCACCAACCTGGACTTCTTCGGGAAATGAGCAGTTCTTC
>TRBJ2-3|-|-|TRBV7-9
CASSRQGGWGTDTQYF
TGTGCCAGCAGCCGTCAGGGGGGTTGGGGGACAGATACGCAGTATTTT
>TRBJ1-2|-|-|TRBV29-1
CSVASEAERSYTF
TGCAGCGTTGCTTCCGAAGCAGAGAGGAGCTACACCTTC
>TRBJ2-1|-|-|TRBV6-6
CASRTRWEQFF
TGTGCCAGCAGAACGCGATGGGAGCAGTTCTTC
>TRBJ2-2|once|TRBD2|TRBV2
CASSELGLAAGELFF
TGTGCCAGCAGTGAACTGGGACTAGCGGCCGGGGAGCTGTTTTTT
>TRBJ2-7|-|TRBD2|TRBV9
CASSGLAAGGYEQYF
TGTGCCAGCAGCGGACTAGCGGCCGGGGGCTACGAGCAGTACTTC
>TRBJ2-7|many|TRBD1|TRBV18
CASSRGQSEQYF
TGTGCCAGCTCACGGGGACAGTCCGAGCAGTACTTC
>TRBJ1-3|-|-|TRBV13
CASSLGSNTIYF
TGTGCCAGCAGCTTAGGATCCAATACCATATATTTT
>TRBJ1-5|once|-|TRBV2
CASKPRTNQPQHF
TGTGCCAGCAAACCCAGGACAAACCAGCCCCAGCATTTT
>TRBJ2-7|-|-|TRBV6-5
CASSYTTPLTGEQYF
TGTGCCAGCAGTTACACGACCCCCCTGACTGGCGAGCAGTACTTC
>TRBJ2-3|-|-|TRBV7-2
CASAPRRRALSTDTQYF
TGTGCCAGCGCCCCCCGGCGGAGGGCTCTAAGCACAGATACGCAGTATTTT
>TRBJ2-1|-|-|TRBV5-5
CASSLSFNEQFF
TGTGCCAGCAGCCTCTCCTTCAATGAGCAGTTCTTC
>TRBJ1-4|-|-|TRBV7-2
CASSRTGIGALGEKLFF
TGTGCCAGCAGCCGCACAGGGATAGGGGCCCTCGGTGAAAAACTGTTTTTT
>TRBJ2-7|-|TRBD1|TRBV28
CASSPPPWDRGRYEQYF
TGTGCCAGCAGTCCCCCCCCCTGGGACAGGGGGCGTTACGAGCAGTACTTC
>TRBJ2-5|-|-|TRBV5-1
CASSAAGRETQYF
TGCGCCAGCAGCGCGGCGGGGCGTGAGACCCAGTACTTC
>TRBJ2-7|-|-|TRBV19
CASSKVYRLFNEQYF
TGTGCCAGTAGTAAGGTCTACAGGTTGTTCAACGAGCAGTACTTC
>TRBJ2-7|-|TRBD2|TRBV18
CASSPPNLAGASEQYF
TGTGCCAGCTCACCACCGAATCTTGCGGGAGCCTCCGAGCAGTACTTC
>TRBJ2-7|-|TRBD2|TRBV7-2
CASSFSSGASYEQYF
TGTGCCAGCAGCTTCTCTAGCGGGGCCTCCTACGAGCAGTACTTC
>TRBJ1-1|-|-|TRBV12-3/TRBV12-4
CASRSDRNTEAFF
TGTGCCAGCAGATCAGACAGGAACACTGAAGCTTTCTTT
>TRBJ2-3|once|-|TRBV14
CASSPRPGFSTDTQYF
TGTGCCAGCAGCCCTCGGCCGGGGTTTTCCACAGATACGCAGTATTTT
>TRBJ1-2|once|-|TRBV18
CASSLAGQLHGYTF
TGTGCCAGCTCACTTGCTGGACAGCTCCATGGCTACACCTTC
>TRBJ2-7|-|-|TRBV2
CASYPRESEQYF
TGTGCCTCCTACCCGCGGGAAAGCGAGCAGTACTTC
>TRBJ1-2|-|-|TRBV28
CASSPGPTQGTTLLANYGYTF
TGTGCCAGCAGTCCCGGCCCCACCCAGGGAACTACTCTATTAGCTAACTATGGCTACACCTTC
>TRBJ1-5|-|-|TRBV7-2
CASSLLTVSNQPQHF
TGTGCCAGCAGCCTCCTTACAGTTAGCAATCAGCCCCAGCATTTT
>TRBJ1-1|few|-|TRBV13
CASSLETGFRNTEAFF
TGTGCCAGCAGCTTAGAGACAGGATTCCGAAACACTGAAGCTTTCTTT
>TRBJ2-1|-|-|TRBV2
CASTWGRDNEQFF
TGTGCCAGCACTTGGGGCAGGGACAATGAGCAGTTCTTC
>TRBJ2-7|few|TRBD1|TRBV11-2
CASQKHPGTGTYEQYF
TGTGCCAGCCAAAAACATCCCGGGACAGGGACGTACGAGCAGTACTTC
>TRBJ1-1|-|-|TRBV14
CASSQGVNRGTEAFF
TGTGCCAGCAGCCAAGGAGTCAATAGGGGGACTGAAGCTTTCTTT
>TRBJ1-2|-|TRBD1|TRBV9
CASSKRQGSYGYTF
TGTGCCAGCAGCAAACGACAGGGTAGTTATGGCTACACCTTC
>TRBJ2-1|many|-|TRBV10-2
CASSESSGRLYNEQFF
TGCGCCAGCAGTGAGTCGAGTGGGAGACTATACAATGAGCAGTTCTTC